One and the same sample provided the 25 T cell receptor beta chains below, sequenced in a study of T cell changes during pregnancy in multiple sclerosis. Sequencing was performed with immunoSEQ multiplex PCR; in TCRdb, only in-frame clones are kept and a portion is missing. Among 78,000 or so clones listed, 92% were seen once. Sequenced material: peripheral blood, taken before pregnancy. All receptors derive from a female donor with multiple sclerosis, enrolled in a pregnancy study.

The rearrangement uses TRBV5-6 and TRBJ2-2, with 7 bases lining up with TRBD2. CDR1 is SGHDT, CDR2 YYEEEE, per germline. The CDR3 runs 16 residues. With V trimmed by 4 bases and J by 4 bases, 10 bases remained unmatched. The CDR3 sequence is CASSVPSGEFTGELFF. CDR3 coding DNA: TGTGCCAGCAGCGTACCGAGCGGGGAGTTCACCGGGGAGCTGTTTTTT. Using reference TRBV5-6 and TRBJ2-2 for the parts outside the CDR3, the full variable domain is DAGVTQSPTHLIKTRGQQVTLRCSPKSGHDTVSWYQQALGQGPQFIFQYYEEEERQRGNFPDRFSGHQFPNYSSELNVNALLLGDSALYLCASSVPSGEFTGELFFGEGSRLTVL.

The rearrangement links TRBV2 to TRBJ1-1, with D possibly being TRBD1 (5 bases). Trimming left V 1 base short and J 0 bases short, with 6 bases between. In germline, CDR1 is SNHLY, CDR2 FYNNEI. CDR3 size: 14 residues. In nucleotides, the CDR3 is TGTGCCAGCAGTGAAGGGACAATGAACACTGAAGCTTTCTTT. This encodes CASSEGTMNTEAFF.

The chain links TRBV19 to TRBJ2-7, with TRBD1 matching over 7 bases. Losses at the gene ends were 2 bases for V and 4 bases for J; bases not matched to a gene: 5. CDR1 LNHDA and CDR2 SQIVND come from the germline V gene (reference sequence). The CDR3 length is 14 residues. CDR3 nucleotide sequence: TGTGCCAGTAGTATACCGGGACAGCTATACGAGCAGTACTTC. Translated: CASSIPGQLYEQYF.

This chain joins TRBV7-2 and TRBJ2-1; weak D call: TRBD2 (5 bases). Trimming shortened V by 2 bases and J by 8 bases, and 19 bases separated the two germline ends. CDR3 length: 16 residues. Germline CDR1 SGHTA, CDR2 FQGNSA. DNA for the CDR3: TGTGCCAGCAGCTTATACGGCGAGGGCGGGTTCGATGAGCAGTTCTTC. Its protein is CASSLYGEGGFDEQFF.

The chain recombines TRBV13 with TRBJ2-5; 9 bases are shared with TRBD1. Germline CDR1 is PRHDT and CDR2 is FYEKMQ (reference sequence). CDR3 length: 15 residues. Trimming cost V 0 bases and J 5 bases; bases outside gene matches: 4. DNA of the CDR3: TGTGCCAGCAGCTTAGGCCACAGGGGGCAGGAGACCCAGTACTTC. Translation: CASSLGHRGQETQYF.

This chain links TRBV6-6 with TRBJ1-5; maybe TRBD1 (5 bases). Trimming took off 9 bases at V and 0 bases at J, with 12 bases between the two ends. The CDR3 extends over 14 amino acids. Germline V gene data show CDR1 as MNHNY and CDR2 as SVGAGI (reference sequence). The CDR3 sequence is CASRGDYSNQPQHF. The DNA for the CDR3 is TGTGCCAGTCGGGGGGACTATAGCAATCAGCCCCAGCATTTT.

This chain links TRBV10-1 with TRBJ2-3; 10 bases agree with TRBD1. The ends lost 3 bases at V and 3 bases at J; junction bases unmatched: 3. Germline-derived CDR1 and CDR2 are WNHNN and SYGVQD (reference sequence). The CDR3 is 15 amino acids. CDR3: CASSDPGQGTDTQYF. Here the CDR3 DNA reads TGCGCCAGCAGTGACCCGGGACAGGGGACAGATACGCAGTATTTT.

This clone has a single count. CDR3 nucleotide sequence: TGTGCCAGTAGTATAGGGGGGCAGGGTCGGCAGCCCCAGCATTTT. It codes for CASSIGGQGRQPQHF. The rearrangement uses TRBV19 and TRBJ1-5, with D perhaps matching TRBD1 (6 bases). V lost 1 base, J lost 7 bases, and 14 bases lay in between. Germline V gene lookup returns CDR1 LNHDA and CDR2 SQIVND (reference sequence). The length of the CDR3 is 15 residues.

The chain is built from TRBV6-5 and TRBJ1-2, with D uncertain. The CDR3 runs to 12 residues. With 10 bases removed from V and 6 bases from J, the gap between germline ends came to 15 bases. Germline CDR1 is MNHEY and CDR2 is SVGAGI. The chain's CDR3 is CATRHGPHGYTF. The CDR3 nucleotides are TGTGCCACCCGACATGGCCCTCATGGCTACACCTTC.

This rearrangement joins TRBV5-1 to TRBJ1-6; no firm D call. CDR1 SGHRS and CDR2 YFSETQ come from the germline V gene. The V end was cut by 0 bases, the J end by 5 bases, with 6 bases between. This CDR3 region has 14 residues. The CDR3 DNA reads TGCGCCAGCAGCTTGGAACAAAATAATTCACCCCTCCACTTT. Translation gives CASSLEQNNSPLHF.

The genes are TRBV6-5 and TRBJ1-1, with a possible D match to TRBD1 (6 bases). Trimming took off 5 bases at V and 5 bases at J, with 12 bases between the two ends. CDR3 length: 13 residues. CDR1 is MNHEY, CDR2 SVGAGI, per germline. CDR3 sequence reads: CASSRRGGTEAFF. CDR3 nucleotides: TGTGCCAGCAGTCGAAGGGGGGGGACTGAAGCTTTCTTT.

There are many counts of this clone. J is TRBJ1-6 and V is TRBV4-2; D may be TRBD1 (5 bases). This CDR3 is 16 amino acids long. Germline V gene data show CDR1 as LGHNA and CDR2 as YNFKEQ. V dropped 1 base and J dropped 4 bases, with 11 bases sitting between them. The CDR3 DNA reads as TGTGCCAGCAGCCAAGGGTTGGAGGGGTATAATTCACCCCTCCACTTT. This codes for CASSQGLEGYNSPLHF.

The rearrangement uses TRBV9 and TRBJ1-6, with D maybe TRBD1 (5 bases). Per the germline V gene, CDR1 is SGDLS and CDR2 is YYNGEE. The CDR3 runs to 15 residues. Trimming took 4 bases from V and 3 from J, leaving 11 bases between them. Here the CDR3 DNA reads TGTGCCAGCAGCCCCTCCGACAGCTATAATTCACCCCTCCACTTT. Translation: CASSPSDSYNSPLHF.

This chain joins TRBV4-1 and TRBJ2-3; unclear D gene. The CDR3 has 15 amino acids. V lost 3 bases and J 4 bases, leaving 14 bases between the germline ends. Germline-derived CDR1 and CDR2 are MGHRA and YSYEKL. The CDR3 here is CASSHPSANADTQYF. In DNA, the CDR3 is TGCGCCAGCAGCCACCCTTCAGCGAACGCAGATACGCAGTATTTT.

CDR3 amino acids: CASSLGAVITDTQYF. Here the CDR3 DNA reads TGTGCCAGCAGCTTAGGGGCAGTTATAACAGATACGCAGTATTTT. This chain connects TRBV7-2 to TRBJ2-3; no definite D call. The CDR3 extends over 15 amino acids. Germline loops: CDR1 SGHTA, CDR2 FQGNSA. V lost 1 base and J lost 3, with 11 bases in between.

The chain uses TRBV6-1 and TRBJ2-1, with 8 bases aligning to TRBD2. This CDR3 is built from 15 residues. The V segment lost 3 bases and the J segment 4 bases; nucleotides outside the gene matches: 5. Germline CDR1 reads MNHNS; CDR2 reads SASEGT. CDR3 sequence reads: CASSEVGGAYNEQFF. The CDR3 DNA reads TGTGCCAGCAGTGAGGTCGGGGGGGCTTACAATGAGCAGTTCTTC.

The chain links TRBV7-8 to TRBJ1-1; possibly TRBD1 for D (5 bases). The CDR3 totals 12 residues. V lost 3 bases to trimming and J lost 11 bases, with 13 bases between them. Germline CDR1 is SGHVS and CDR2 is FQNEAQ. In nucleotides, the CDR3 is TGTGCCAGCAGCTTCGTTGGGGGAGGGGCTTTCTTT. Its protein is CASSFVGGGAFF. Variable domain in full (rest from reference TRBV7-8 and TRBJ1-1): GAGVSQSPRYKVAKRGQDVALRCDPISGHVSLFWYQQALGQGPEFLTYFQNEAQLDKSGLPSDRFFAERPEGSVSTLKIQRTQQEDSAVYLCASSFVGGGAFFGQGTRLTVV.

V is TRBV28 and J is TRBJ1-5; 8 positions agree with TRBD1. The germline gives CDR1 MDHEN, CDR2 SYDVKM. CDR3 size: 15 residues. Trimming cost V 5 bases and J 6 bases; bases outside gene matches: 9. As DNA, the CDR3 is TGTGCCAGCAGTGTGGACAGGGTTGGGACTCAGCCCCAGCATTTT. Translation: CASSVDRVGTQPQHF.

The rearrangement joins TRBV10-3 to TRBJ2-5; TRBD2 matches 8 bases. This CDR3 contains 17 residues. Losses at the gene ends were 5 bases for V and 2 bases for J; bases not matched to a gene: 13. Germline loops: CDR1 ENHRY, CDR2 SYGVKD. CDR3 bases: TGTGCCATCAGTCCCGCTTTGGGGCGGGGGGAACAAGAGACCCAGTACTTC. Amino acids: CAISPALGRGEQETQYF.

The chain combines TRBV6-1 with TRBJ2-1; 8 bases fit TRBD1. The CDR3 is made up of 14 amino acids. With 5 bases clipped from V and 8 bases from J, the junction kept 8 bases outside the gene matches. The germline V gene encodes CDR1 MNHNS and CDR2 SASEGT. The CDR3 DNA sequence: TGTGCCAGCAGTTCGTGGACAGGGTTGGATGAGCAGTTCTTC. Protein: CASSSWTGLDEQFF.

DNA for the CDR3: TGTGCCAGCAGCTCACCATCGCGACAGGCCCCCCACGAGCAGTACTTC. Encoded protein: CASSSPSRQAPHEQYF. The J gene is TRBJ2-7, the V gene TRBV5-4, with TRBD1 as a possible D gene (6 bases). Between the trimmed V and J ends, which lost 3 bases and 5 bases, there was a span of 21 bases. CDR1 and CDR2 (germline): SGHNT, YYREEE (reference sequence). This CDR3 is built from 16 residues.

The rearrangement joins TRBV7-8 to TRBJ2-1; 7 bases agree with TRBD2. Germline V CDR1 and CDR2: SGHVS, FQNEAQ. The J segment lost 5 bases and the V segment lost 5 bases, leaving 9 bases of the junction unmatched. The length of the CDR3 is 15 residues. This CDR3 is CASSLPAGTNNEQFF. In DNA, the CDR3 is TGTGCCAGCAGCCTGCCGGCTGGGACTAACAATGAGCAGTTCTTC.

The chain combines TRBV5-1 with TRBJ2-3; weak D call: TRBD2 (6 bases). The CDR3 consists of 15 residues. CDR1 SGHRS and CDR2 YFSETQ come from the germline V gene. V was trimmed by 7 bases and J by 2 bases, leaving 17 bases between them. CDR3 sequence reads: CASESGVIDTDTQYF. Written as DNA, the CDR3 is TGCGCCAGCGAGTCGGGGGTAATCGACACAGATACGCAGTATTTT.

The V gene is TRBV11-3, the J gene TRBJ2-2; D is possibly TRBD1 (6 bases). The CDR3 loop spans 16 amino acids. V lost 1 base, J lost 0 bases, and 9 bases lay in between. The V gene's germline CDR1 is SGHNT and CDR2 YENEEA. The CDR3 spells CASSLGRGTNTGELFF. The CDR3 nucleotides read TGTGCCAGCAGCTTAGGCAGGGGTACGAACACCGGGGAGCTGTTTTTT.

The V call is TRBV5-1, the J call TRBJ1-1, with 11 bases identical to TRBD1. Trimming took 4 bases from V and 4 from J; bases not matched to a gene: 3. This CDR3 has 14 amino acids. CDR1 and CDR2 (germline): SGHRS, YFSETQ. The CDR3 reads CASSDGTGGTEAFF. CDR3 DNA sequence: TGCGCCAGCAGCGACGGGACAGGGGGCACTGAAGCTTTCTTT.